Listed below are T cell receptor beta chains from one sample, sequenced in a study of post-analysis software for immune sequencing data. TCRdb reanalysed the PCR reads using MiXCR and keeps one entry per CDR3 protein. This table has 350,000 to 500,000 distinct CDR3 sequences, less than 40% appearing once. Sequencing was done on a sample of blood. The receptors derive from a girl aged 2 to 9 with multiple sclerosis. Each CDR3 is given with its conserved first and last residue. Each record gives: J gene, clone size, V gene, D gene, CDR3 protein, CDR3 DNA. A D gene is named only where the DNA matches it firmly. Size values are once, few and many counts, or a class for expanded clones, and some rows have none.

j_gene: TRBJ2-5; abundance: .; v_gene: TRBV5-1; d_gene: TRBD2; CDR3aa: CASSLAASGGLGMQETQYF; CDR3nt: TGCGCCAGCAGCTTGGCCGCTAGCGGGGGGCTGGGGATGCAAGAGACCCAGTACTTC
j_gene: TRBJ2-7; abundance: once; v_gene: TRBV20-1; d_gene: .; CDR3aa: CSASRISSYEQYF; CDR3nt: TGCAGTGCTAGTCGGATTAGCTCCTACGAGCAGTACTTC
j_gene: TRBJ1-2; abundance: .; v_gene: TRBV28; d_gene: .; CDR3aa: CASRSGHLGYTF; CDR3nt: TGTGCCAGCAGGTCGGGACACCTCGGCTACACCTTC
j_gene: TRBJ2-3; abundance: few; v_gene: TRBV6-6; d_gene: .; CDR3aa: CASSRQTLTDTQYF; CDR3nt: TGTGCCAGCAGCCGACAGACCCTCACAGATACGCAGTATTTT
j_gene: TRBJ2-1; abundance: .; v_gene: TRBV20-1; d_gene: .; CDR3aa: CSAGRPTGRDSYNEQFF; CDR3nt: TGCAGTGCTGGAAGACCGACCGGACGAGACTCCTACAATGAGCAGTTCTTC
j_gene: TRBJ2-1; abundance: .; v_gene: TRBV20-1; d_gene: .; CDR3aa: CSARSREWYNEQFF; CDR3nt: TGCAGTGCTAGATCCCGGGAGTGGTACAATGAGCAGTTCTTC
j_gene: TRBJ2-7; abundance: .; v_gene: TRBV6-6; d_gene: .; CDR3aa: CASLLTPGPSEQYF; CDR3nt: TGTGCCAGCCTATTGACTCCCGGCCCTAGCGAGCAGTACTTC
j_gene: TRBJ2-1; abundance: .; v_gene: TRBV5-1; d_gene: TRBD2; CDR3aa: CASSLVSGRNSNEQFF; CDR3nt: TGCGCCAGCAGCTTGGTTAGCGGGCGAAACTCCAATGAGCAGTTCTTC
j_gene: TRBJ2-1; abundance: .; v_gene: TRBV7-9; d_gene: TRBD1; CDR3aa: CASSLQTGGYNEQFF; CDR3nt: TGTGCCAGCAGCCTGCAAACAGGGGGGTACAATGAGCAGTTCTTC
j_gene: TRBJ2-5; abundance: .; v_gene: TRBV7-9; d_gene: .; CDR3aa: CASSSRIRDVWETQYF; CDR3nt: TGTGCCAGCAGCTCCAGGATCAGGGACGTGTGGGAGACCCAGTACTTC
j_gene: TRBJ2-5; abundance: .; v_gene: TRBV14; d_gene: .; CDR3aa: CASSQDLAVYQETQYF; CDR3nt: TGTGCCAGCAGCCAAGATCTGGCAGTGTACCAAGAGACCCAGTACTTC
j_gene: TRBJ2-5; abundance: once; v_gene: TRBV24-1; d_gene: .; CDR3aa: CATSDSSQVLYQETQYF; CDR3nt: TGTGCCACCAGTGATTCCAGCCAGGTCCTGTACCAAGAGACCCAGTACTTC
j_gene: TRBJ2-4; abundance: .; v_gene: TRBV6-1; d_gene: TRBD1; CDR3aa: CASRRQGKNIQYF; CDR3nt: TGTGCCAGCAGACGACAGGGGAAAAACATTCAGTACTTC
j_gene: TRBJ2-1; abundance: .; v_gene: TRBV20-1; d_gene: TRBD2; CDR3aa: CSASGLAGINEQFF; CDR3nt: TGCAGTGCTAGCGGGCTAGCGGGAATCAATGAGCAGTTCTTC
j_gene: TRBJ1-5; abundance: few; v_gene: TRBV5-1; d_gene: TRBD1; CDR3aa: CASSLRPGTGDQPQHF; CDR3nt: TGCGCCAGCAGCTTAAGGCCCGGGACAGGGGATCAGCCCCAGCATTTT